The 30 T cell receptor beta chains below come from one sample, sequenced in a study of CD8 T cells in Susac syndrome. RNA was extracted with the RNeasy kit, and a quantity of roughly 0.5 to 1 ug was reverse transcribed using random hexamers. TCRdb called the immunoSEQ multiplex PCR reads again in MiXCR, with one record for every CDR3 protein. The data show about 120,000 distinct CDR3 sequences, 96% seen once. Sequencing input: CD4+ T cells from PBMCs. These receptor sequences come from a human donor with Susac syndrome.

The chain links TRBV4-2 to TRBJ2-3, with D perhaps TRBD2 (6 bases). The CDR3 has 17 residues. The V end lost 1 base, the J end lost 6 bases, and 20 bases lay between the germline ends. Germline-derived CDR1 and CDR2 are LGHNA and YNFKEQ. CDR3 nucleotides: TGTGCCAGCAGCCAAGGTTTGTCTGCGGGAAAAGGGGATACGCAGTATTTT. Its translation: CASSQGLSAGKGDTQYF.

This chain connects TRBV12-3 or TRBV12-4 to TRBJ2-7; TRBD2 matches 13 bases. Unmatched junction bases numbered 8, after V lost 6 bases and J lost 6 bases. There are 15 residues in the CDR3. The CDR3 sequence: CASSYRTSGRGEQYF. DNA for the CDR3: TGTGCCAGCAGCTACCGGACTAGCGGGAGAGGCGAGCAGTACTTC.

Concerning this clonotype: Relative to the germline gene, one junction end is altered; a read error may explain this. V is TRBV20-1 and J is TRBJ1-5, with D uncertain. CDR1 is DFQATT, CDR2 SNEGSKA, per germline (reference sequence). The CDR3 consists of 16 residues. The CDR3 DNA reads TGCAGCGCTAGTTCAAGTCTTGTAGCTGGCAATCAGCCCCAGCATTTT. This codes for CSASSSLVAGNQPQHF.

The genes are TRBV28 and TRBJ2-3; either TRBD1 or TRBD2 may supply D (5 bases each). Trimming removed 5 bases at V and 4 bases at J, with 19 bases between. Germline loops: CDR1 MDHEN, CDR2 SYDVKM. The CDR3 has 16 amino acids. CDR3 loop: CASSPETGGGSDTQYF. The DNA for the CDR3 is TGTGCCAGCAGTCCTGAAACAGGAGGAGGCTCAGATACGCAGTATTTT.

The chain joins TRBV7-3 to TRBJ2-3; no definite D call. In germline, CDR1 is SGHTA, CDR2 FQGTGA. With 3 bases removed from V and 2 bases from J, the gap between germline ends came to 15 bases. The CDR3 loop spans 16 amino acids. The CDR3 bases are TGTGCCAGCAGCTTTGGGTTGGGCGCCGACACAGATACGCAGTATTTT. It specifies CASSFGLGADTDTQYF.

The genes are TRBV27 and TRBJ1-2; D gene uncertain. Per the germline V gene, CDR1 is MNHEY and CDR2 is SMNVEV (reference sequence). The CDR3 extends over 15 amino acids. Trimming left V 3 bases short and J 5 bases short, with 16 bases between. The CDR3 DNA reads TGTGCCAGCAGTTTTACTGAAAGGGTCGGGTATGGCTACACCTTC. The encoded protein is CASSFTERVGYGYTF.

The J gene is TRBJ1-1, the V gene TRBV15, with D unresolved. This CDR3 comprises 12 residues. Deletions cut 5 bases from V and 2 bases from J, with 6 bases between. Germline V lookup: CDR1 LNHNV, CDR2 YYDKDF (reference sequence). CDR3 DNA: TGTGCCACCAGCGCCAGTAACACTGAAGCTTTCTTT. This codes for CATSASNTEAFF.

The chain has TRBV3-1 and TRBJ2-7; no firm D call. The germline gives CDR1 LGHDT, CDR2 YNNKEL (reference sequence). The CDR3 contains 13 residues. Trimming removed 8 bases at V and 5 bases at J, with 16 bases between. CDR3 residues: CASESLPGDEQYF. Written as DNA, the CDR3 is TGTGCCAGCGAATCGCTCCCGGGCGACGAGCAGTACTTC.

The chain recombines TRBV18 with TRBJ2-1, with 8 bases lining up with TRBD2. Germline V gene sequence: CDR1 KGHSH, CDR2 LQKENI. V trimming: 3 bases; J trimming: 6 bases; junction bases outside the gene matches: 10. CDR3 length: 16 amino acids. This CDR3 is CASSPPARGRSNEQFF. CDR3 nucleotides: TGTGCCAGCTCACCCCCTGCCCGCGGGAGGTCCAATGAGCAGTTCTTC.

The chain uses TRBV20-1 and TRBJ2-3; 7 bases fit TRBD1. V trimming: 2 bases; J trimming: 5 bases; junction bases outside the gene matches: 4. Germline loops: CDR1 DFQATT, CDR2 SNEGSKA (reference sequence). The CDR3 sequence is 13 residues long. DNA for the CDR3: TGCAGTGCTAGACCCTCAGGGGGAGATACGCAGTATTTT. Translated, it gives CSARPSGGDTQYF.

The chain's CDR3 is CASSPGQDYGYTF. The CDR3 DNA reads TGTGCCAGCTCACCGGGACAGGACTATGGCTACACCTTC. The chain is built from TRBV18 and TRBJ1-2, with TRBD1 identical over 8 bases. V lost 3 bases to trimming and J lost 3 bases; unmatched junction nucleotides: 0. The CDR3 totals 13 residues. CDR1 and CDR2 (germline): KGHSH, LQKENI.

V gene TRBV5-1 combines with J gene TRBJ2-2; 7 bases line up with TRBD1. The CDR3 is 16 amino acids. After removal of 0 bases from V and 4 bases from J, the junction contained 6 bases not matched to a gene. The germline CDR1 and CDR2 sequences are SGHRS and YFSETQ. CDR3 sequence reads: CASSLAPRQGTGELFF. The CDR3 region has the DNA TGCGCCAGCAGCTTGGCCCCCAGACAGGGCACCGGGGAGCTGTTTTTT.

CDR3 bases: TGTGCCAGCAGCCAAGGGGTAAGCTATGGCTACACCTTC. The encoded protein is CASSQGVSYGYTF. The rearrangement joins TRBV3-1 to TRBJ1-2; D is uncertain. Per germline, CDR1 LGHDT and CDR2 YNNKEL (reference sequence). The ends were cut back, 1 base at V and 4 bases at J, with 7 bases in the middle. The CDR3 runs to 13 residues.

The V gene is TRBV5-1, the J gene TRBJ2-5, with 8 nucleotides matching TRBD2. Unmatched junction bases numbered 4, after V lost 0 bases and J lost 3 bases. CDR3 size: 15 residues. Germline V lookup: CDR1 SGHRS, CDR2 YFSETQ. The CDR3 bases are TGCGCCAGCAGCTTGGTCGGGAGGGCCGAAGAGACCCAGTACTTC. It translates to CASSLVGRAEETQYF.

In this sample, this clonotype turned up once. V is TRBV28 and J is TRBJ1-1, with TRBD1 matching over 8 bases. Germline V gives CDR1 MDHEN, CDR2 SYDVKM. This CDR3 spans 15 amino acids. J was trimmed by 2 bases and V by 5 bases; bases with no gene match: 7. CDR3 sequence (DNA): TGTGCCAGCAGTCGCGACAGGGGACTAAACACTGAAGCTTTCTTT. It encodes CASSRDRGLNTEAFF. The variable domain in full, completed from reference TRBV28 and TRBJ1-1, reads DVKVTQSSRYLVKRTGEKVFLECVQDMDHENMFWYRQDPGLGLRLIYFSYDVKMKEKGDIPEGYSVSREKKERFSLILESASTNQTSMYLCASSRDRGLNTEAFFGQGTRLTVV.

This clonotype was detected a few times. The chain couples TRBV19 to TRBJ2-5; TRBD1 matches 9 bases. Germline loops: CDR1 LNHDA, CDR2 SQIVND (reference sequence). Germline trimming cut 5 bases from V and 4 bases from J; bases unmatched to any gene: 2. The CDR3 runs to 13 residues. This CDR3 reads CASSDRGIETQYF. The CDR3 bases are TGTGCCAGTAGTGACAGGGGGATAGAGACCCAGTACTTC.

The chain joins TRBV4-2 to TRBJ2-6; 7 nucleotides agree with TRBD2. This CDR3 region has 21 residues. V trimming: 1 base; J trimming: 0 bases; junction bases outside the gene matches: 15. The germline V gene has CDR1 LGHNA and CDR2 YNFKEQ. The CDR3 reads CASSQVGGRGGPSSGANVLTF. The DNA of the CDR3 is TGTGCCAGCAGCCAAGTTGGGGGGAGGGGAGGACCAAGCTCTGGGGCCAACGTCCTGACTTTC.

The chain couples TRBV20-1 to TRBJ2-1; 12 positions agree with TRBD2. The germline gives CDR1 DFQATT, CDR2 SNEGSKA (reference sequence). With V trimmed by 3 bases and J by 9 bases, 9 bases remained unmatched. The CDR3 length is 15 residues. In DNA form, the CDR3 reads TGCAGTGCTAGCTTGACTAGCGGGAGAATAGGTGAGCAGTTCTTC. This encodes CSASLTSGRIGEQFF.

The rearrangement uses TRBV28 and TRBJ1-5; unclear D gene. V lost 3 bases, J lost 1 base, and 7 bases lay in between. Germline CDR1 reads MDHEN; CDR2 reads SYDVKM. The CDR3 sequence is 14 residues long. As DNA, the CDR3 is TGTGCCAGCAGTTTGGTAACGAGCAATCAGCCCCAGCATTTT. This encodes CASSLVTSNQPQHF.

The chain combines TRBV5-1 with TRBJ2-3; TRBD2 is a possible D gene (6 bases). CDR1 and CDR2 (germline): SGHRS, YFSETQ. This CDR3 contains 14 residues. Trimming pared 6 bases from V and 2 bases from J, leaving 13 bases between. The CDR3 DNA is TGCGCCAGCACCGGGGCGGGACCCACAGATACGCAGTATTTT. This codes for CASTGAGPTDTQYF.

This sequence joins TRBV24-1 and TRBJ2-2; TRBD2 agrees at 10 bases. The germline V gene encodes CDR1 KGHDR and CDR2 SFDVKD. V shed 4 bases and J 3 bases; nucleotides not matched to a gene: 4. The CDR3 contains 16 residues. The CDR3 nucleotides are TGTGCCACCAGTGACCCAGGACTAGCGGACACCGGGGAGCTGTTTTTT. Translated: CATSDPGLADTGELFF.

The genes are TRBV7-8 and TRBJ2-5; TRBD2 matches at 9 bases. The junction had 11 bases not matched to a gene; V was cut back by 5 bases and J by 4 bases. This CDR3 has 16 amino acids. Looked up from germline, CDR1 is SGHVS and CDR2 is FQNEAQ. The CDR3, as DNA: TGTGCCAGCAGCACGGCGGGAGGGCCTTGGGGAGAGACCCAGTACTTC. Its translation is CASSTAGGPWGETQYF.

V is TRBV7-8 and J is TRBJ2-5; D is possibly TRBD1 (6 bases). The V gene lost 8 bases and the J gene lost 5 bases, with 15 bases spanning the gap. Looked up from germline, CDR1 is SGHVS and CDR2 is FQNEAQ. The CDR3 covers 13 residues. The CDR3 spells CASGPQGWETQYF. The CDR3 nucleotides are TGTGCCAGCGGTCCACAGGGTTGGGAGACCCAGTACTTC.

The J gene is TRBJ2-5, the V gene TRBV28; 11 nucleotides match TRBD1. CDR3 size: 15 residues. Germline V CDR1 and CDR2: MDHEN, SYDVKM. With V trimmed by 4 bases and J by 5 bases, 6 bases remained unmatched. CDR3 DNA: TGTGCCAGCAGTTCCGGGACAGGGGGACGGGAGACCCAGTACTTC. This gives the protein CASSSGTGGRETQYF.

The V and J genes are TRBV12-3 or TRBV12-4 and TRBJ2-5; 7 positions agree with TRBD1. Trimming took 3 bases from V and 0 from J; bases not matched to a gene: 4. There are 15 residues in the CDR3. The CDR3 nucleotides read TGTGCCAGCAGTTTCTCCGGGACAGACCAAGAGACCCAGTACTTC. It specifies CASSFSGTDQETQYF.

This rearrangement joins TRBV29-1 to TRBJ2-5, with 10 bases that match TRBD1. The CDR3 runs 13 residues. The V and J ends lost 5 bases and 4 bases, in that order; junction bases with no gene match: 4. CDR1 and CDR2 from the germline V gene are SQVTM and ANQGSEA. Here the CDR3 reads CSVPGTGVETQYF. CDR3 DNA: TGCAGCGTTCCCGGGACAGGGGTAGAGACCCAGTACTTC.

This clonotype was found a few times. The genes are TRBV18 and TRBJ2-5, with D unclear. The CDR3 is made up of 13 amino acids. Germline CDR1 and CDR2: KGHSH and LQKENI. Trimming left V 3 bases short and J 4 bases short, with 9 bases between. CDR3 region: CASSPGRLETQYF. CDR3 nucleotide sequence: TGTGCCAGCTCACCCGGACGGCTAGAGACCCAGTACTTC. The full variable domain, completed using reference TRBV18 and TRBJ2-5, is NAGVMQNPRHLVRRRGQEARLRCSPMKGHSHVYWYRQLPEEGLKFMVYLQKENIIDESGMPKERFSAEFPKEGPSILRIQQVVRGDSAAYFCASSPGRLETQYFGPGTRLLVL.

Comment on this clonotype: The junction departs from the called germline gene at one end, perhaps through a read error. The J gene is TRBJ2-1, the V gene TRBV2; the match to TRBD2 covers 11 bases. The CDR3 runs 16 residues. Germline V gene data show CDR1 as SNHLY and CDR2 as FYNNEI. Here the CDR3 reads CASTEVRLAGGDEQFF. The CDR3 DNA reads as TGTGCCAGCACTGAAGTCCGGCTAGCGGGAGGCGATGAGCAGTTCTTC.

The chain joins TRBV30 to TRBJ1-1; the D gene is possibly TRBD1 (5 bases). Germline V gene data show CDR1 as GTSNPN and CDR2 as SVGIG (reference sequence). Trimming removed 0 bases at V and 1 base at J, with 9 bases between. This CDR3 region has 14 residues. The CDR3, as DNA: TGTGCCTGGAGTGTACTAAGGGGGAACACTGAAGCTTTCTTT. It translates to CAWSVLRGNTEAFF.

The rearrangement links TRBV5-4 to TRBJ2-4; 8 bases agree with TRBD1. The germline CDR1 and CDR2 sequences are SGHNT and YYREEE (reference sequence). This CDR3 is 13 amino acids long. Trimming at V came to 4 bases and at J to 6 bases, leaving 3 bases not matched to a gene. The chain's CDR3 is CASSPDRVNIQYF. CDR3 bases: TGTGCCAGCAGCCCGGACAGGGTAAACATTCAGTACTTC.